The clone carrying this T cell receptor (beta chain) was detected a few times. TCRdb redid the calling of the reads with MiXCR, one entry per CDR3 protein. The sample lists nearly 550,000 distinct CDR3 sequences, approximately 15% occurring once. This sample was taken from a study of T cell repertoires in cytomegalovirus infection. CDR3 length: 16 amino acids. With 6 bases removed from V and 4 bases from J, the gap between germline ends came to 22 bases. CDR1 and CDR2 from the germline V gene are DFQATT and SNEGSKA (reference sequence). This clonotype was sampled from a human donor in good health (CMV status not recorded). Some clones in this sample may be carry-over from other donors' samples. V usage is TRBV20-1 and J usage is TRBJ2-1; TRBD2 might be the D (5 bases). Sequenced material: CD8+ T cells from PBMCs. In DNA form, the CDR3 reads TGCAGTGCCCAAGACTCAGACGGCGGACTTTACAATGAGCAGTTCTTC. Its translation: CSAQDSDGGLYNEQFF.